A single sample gave rise to the 4 T cell receptor beta chains below, sequenced in a study of HIV-infected patients and healthy controls. 450 to 600 ng RNA was reverse transcribed with alpha and beta constant-region primers. Alpha and beta chain libraries were made separately by chain-specific third strand synthesis with multiplexing indices. TCRdb re-analysed the 5' RACE reads in MiXCR, keeping a single row per CDR3 protein. The table has roughly 25,000 distinct CDR3 sequences, approximately 9% seen once; the top ten hold approximately 4%. The repertoire came from unfractionated whole blood and reflected all unsorted peripheral T cells. Sequenced input: blood. The receptor source for this set is an adult in good health.

In this sample, this clonotype turned up many times. The CDR3 sequence is CSVAGKMNTEAFF. The DNA of the CDR3 is TGCAGCGTGGCGGGAAAAATGAACACTGAAGCTTTCTTT. The chain has TRBV29-1 and TRBJ1-1; D ambiguous. Deletions cut 6 bases from V and 0 bases from J, with 11 bases between. The germline V gene has CDR1 SQVTM and CDR2 ANQGSEA. The CDR3 length is 13 residues.

The chain is built from TRBV11-2 and TRBJ2-1; 13 bases agree with TRBD2. Per germline, CDR1 SGHAT and CDR2 FQNNGV. The CDR3 covers 19 residues. Germline trimming cut 6 bases from V and 2 bases from J; bases unmatched to any gene: 13. CDR3 residues: CASRHGLAGARITYNEQFF. The CDR3 DNA reads TGTGCCAGCAGGCATGGACTAGCGGGGGCCAGAATAACCTACAATGAGCAGTTCTTC.

CDR3 DNA sequence: TGCAGTGCTCACGGGACAGCGAACACCGGGGAGCTGTTTTTT. Translating it yields CSAHGTANTGELFF. The rearrangement uses TRBV20-1 and TRBJ2-2; 7 bases fit TRBD1. CDR1 is DFQATT, CDR2 SNEGSKA, per germline (reference sequence). V lost 5 bases and J lost 0; bases outside the gene matches: 3. The CDR3 extends over 14 amino acids.

This clonotype was counted ten times or more. The rearrangement uses TRBV10-3 and TRBJ2-3; 7 positions agree with TRBD1. The CDR3 loop spans 12 amino acids. V shed 8 bases, J shed 4 bases, and the junction held 3 bases outside the gene matches. The germline V gene encodes CDR1 ENHRY and CDR2 SYGVKD. The CDR3 sequence is CAIQGVADTQYF. The CDR3 DNA reads as TGTGCCATCCAGGGGGTCGCAGATACGCAGTATTTT.